The sequence of this T cell receptor (beta chain) was determined in a study of identical twins. TCRdb fed the 5' RACE reads into MiXCR, producing one record per CDR3 protein. The sample holds about 220,000 distinct CDR3 sequences, 5.5% to 7.5% seen once. Trimming took 4 bases from V and 7 from J, leaving 14 bases between them. Germline V gene lookup returns CDR1 MNHEY and CDR2 SMNVEV (reference sequence). The CDR3 sequence is 15 residues long. In this sample, this clonotype turned up a few times. These data are also associated with another study on T cells expressing NK-cell markers. That paper states: In a handful of donors, dominant clonotypes made up about 25-65% of CD3+CD56-NKG2C+ cells.

The sequencing input was CD8+ T cells sorted from blood. V and J are TRBV27 and TRBJ1-6; D is unclear. The clonotype comes from a woman aged 18-29 years in good health. CDR3 protein: CASSSPGETNSPLHF. CDR3 nucleotide sequence: TGTGCCAGCAGTTCCCCCGGGGAAACGAATTCACCCCTCCACTTT.